These T cell receptor beta chains were read from a single sample in a study of cytomegalovirus exposure and HLA in healthy donors. The protocol was immunoSEQ multiplex PCR, while the TCRdb copy is restricted to in-frame clones and leaves out a portion. The sample table includes approximately 30,000 clones. Sequencing was carried out using PBMCs. Source of these receptors: a woman aged 40 to 49 in good health and CMV-seropositive. The CDR3 runs from the conserved cysteine through the conserved F or W. A D gene is named only where the DNA matches it firmly.

>-|TRBJ1-1|TRBV5-1
CASRSGTTNTEAFF
TGCGCCAGCAGATCCGGGACAACGAACACTGAAGCTTTCTTT
>-|TRBJ2-5|TRBV9
CASSVVADSIVTQYF
TGTGCCAGCAGCGTAGTGGCAGACTCAATAGTGACCCAGTACTTC
>TRBD2|TRBJ2-5|TRBV5-4
CASSGGGTSGTRETQYF
TGTGCCAGCAGCGGAGGCGGGACTAGCGGGACTCGGGAGACCCAGTACTTC
>TRBD2|TRBJ2-7|TRBV5-1
CASSFLAGTYEQYF
TGCGCCAGCAGCTTTCTAGCGGGAACCTACGAGCAGTACTTC
>-|TRBJ2-7|TRBV5-6
CASTWRGPPYEQYF
TGTGCCAGCACTTGGAGGGGTCCCCCCTACGAGCAGTACTTC
>TRBD1|TRBJ2-7|TRBV4-1
CASSLGGGQGAWEQYF
TGCGCCAGCAGCCTCGGGGGGGGACAGGGGGCTTGGGAGCAGTACTTC
>TRBD1|TRBJ2-1|TRBV7-2
CASSPGTGNSDNEQFF
TGTGCCAGCAGCCCCGGGACAGGGAATTCCGACAATGAGCAGTTCTTC
>-|TRBJ1-1|TRBV19
CASSIGNRGTEAFF
TGTGCCAGTAGTATAGGTAATAGGGGCACTGAAGCTTTCTTT
>-|TRBJ2-1|TRBV9
CASSVELARSYNEQFF
TGTGCCAGCAGCGTAGAACTAGCTCGGTCCTACAATGAGCAGTTCTTC
>TRBD2|TRBJ2-7|TRBV9
CASSPRLAGWYEQYF
TGTGCCAGCAGCCCCCGACTAGCGGGATGGTACGAGCAGTACTTC
>-|TRBJ2-7|TRBV9
CASSERISSYEQYF
TGTGCCAGCAGCGAGAGAATTAGCTCCTACGAGCAGTACTTC
>-|TRBJ2-7|TRBV7-2
CASSNRDRLAYEQYF
TGTGCCAGCAGCAATCGAGATCGGCTAGCTTACGAGCAGTACTTC
>-|TRBJ1-2|TRBV27
CASGRRENYGYTF
TGTGCCAGCGGTCGGCGGGAAAACTATGGCTACACCTTC
>-|TRBJ2-3|TRBV29-1
CSADRGSDTQYF
TGCAGCGCTGACCGGGGGTCAGATACGCAGTATTTT
>TRBD2|TRBJ2-1|TRBV25-1
CASGTSGRATEQFF
TGTGCCAGCGGAACTAGCGGGAGGGCCACTGAGCAGTTCTTC
>TRBD1|TRBJ1-4|TRBV5-1
CASSPGQGPNEKLFF
TGCGCCAGCAGCCCTGGACAGGGACCTAATGAAAAACTGTTTTTT
>-|TRBJ2-4|TRBV27
CASSSLPGLILAKNIQYF
TGTGCCAGCAGTTCTCTCCCGGGACTGATACTAGCCAAAAACATTCAGTACTTC
>-|TRBJ1-5|TRBV27
CASSFDGRQKNQPQHF
TGTGCCAGCAGTTTTGACGGGAGACAGAAAAATCAGCCCCAGCATTTT
>-|TRBJ1-5|TRBV7-2
CASSLEGGSYQPQHF
TGTGCCAGCAGCTTGGAAGGGGGAAGTTATCAGCCCCAGCATTTT
>-|TRBJ2-7|TRBV11-2
CASGTGGYEQYF
TGTGCCTCAGGGACTGGCGGGTACGAGCAGTACTTC
>-|TRBJ1-2|TRBV29-1
CSVHQTVPYGYTF
TGCAGCGTTCATCAAACAGTTCCCTATGGCTACACCTTC
>TRBD2|TRBJ2-1|TRBV6-4
CASSDSSSGRYNEQFF
TGTGCCAGCAGTGACTCTAGTAGCGGGAGATACAATGAGCAGTTCTTC
>TRBD1|TRBJ1-5|TRBV30
CAWSWTGEGQPQHF
TGTGCCTGGAGCTGGACAGGGGAAGGTCAGCCCCAGCATTTT
>-|TRBJ1-6|TRBV25-1
CASSELRYNSPLHF
TGTGCCAGCAGTGAATTACGGTATAATTCACCCCTCCACTTT
>-|TRBJ2-7|TRBV19
CASSGFSYEQYF
TGTGCCTCATCAGGGTTCTCCTACGAGCAGTACTTC
>TRBD1|TRBJ1-2|TRBV29-1
CSGGEWDRGLGYTF
TGCAGCGGAGGGGAATGGGACAGGGGGCTCGGCTACACCTTC
>TRBD1|TRBJ1-1|TRBV7-9
CASSLARQGTEAFF
TGTGCCAGCAGCTTAGCCAGACAGGGAACTGAAGCTTTCTTT
>-|TRBJ2-1|TRBV6-6
CASRYREDEQFF
TGTGCCAGCAGATACAGGGAGGATGAGCAGTTCTTC
>-|TRBJ2-2|TRBV9
CASQGGNTGELFF
TGTGCCAGCCAGGGGGGGAACACCGGGGAGCTGTTTTTT